Below are 19 T cell receptor beta chains sequenced from a single sample in a study of T cell responses to AZD1222 COVID-19 vaccine. The repertoire was sequenced with immunoSEQ multiplex PCR; TCRdb's copy has only in-frame clones and lacks some. The profile shows 95,000 to 150,000 clones, roughly 89% of them singletons. The sequencing here drew on peripheral blood, taken on day 0 of AZD1222 vaccination. The receptors originated from an adult in good health.

The chain joins TRBV28 to TRBJ1-2, with D possibly matching TRBD1 (6 bases). CDR1 is MDHEN and CDR2 is SYDVKM in the germline V gene. V was cut by 2 bases and J by 2 bases, with 15 bases left in between. The CDR3 runs to 16 residues. This chain's CDR3 is CASSLSSLQGNYGYTF. Written as DNA, the CDR3 is TGTGCCAGCAGTTTAAGCTCCCTCCAGGGGAACTATGGCTACACCTTC.

The chain employs TRBV5-1 and TRBJ2-2, with 7 bases that match TRBD1. Germline loops: CDR1 SGHRS, CDR2 YFSETQ. With V trimmed by 1 base and J by 4 bases, 4 bases remained unmatched. The CDR3 runs 15 residues. CDR3 bases: TGCGCCAGCAGCTTGTTCGCAGGGGGCACCGGGGAGCTGTTTTTT. Its translation: CASSLFAGGTGELFF.

The rearrangement links TRBV25-1 to TRBJ1-2; the D gene is possibly TRBD1 (5 bases). Trimming removed 1 base at V and 4 bases at J, with 7 bases between. There are 13 residues in the CDR3. The germline V gene encodes CDR1 MGHDK and CDR2 SYGVNS. CDR3 protein: CASSESGRYGYTF. The DNA of the CDR3 is TGTGCCAGCAGTGAATCGGGGCGCTATGGCTACACCTTC.

This chain links TRBV19 with TRBJ1-5, with a tentative D call TRBD1 (5 bases). V was cut by 5 bases and J by 3 bases, with 11 bases left in between. Germline CDR1 is LNHDA and CDR2 is SQIVND (reference sequence). The CDR3 is made up of 14 amino acids. CDR3 in DNA: TGTGCCAGTAGTCGGGACGGATACAATCAGCCCCAGCATTTT. It specifies CASSRDGYNQPQHF.

The chain has TRBV25-1 and TRBJ1-2, with TRBD1 as a possible D gene (5 bases). With 1 base removed from V and 8 bases from J, the gap between germline ends came to 14 bases. The CDR3 covers 14 residues. Germline lookup yields CDR1 MGHDK and CDR2 SYGVNS. CDR3: CASSELRDLGGYTF. In DNA, the CDR3 is TGTGCCAGCAGTGAATTGCGGGACCTTGGAGGCTACACCTTC.

This chain links TRBV24-1 with TRBJ2-3; 8 bases agree with TRBD2. The CDR3 sequence is 21 residues long. Per the germline V gene, CDR1 is KGHDR and CDR2 is SFDVKD. The V segment lost 0 bases and the J segment 2 bases; nucleotides outside the gene matches: 18. CDR3 residues: CATSDLFLLQSRGAHTDTQYF. The CDR3 nucleotides are TGTGCCACCAGTGATTTGTTTCTGCTACAGTCGCGGGGGGCCCACACAGATACGCAGTATTTT.

This clone is a singleton in its sample. CDR3: CASSSSGTATSGNTIYF. The CDR3 DNA is TGCGCCAGCAGCTCCTCTGGGACAGCGACCTCTGGAAACACCATATATTTT. J is TRBJ1-3 and V is TRBV5-1; 7 nucleotides match TRBD1. Germline V lookup: CDR1 SGHRS, CDR2 YFSETQ. Unmatched junction bases numbered 9, after V lost 3 bases and J lost 0 bases. The CDR3 covers 17 residues. The full variable domain, rest sourced from reference TRBV5-1 and TRBJ1-3, is KAGVTQTPRYLIKTRGQQVTLSCSPISGHRSVSWYQQTPGQGLQFLFEYFSETQRNKGNFPGRFSGRQFSNSRSEMNVSTLELGDSALYLCASSSSGTATSGNTIYFGEGSWLTVV.

The chain has TRBV3-1 (or the pseudogene TRBV3-2) and TRBJ1-2; 11 nucleotides match TRBD1. The V segment lost 4 bases and the J segment 4 bases; nucleotides outside the gene matches: 8. This CDR3 has 16 residues. Germline assignment: CDR1 LGHDT and CDR2 YNNKEL (reference sequence). The CDR3 nucleotides read TGTGCCAGCAGCCCTCGGGACAGGGGGTTCCTCTATGGCTACACCTTC. This translates into CASSPRDRGFLYGYTF.

This clone was seen only once. The J gene is TRBJ1-1, the V gene TRBV6-5; D call uncertain. This CDR3 region has 15 residues. CDR1 and CDR2 from the germline V gene are MNHEY and SVGAGI. Trimming took 6 bases from V and 8 from J, leaving 22 bases between them. CDR3 sequence reads: CASSRPETGDAEAFF. In nucleotides, the CDR3 is TGTGCCAGCAGCCGCCCCGAAACTGGGGATGCCGAAGCTTTCTTT.

The V gene is TRBV7-3, the J gene TRBJ2-3, with D tentatively TRBD1 or TRBD2 (5 bases each). The CDR3 totals 15 residues. CDR1 is SGHTA and CDR2 is FQGTGA in the germline V gene. V lost 2 bases and J lost 1, with 10 bases in between. This CDR3 is CASSLDRGGTDTQYF. CDR3 sequence (DNA): TGTGCCAGCAGCTTAGATAGAGGGGGCACAGATACGCAGTATTTT.

The chain combines TRBV11-2 with TRBJ2-1, with 11 nucleotides matching TRBD1. This CDR3 contains 15 residues. V was clipped by 4 bases and J by 6 bases; unmatched bases: 5. The germline V gene encodes CDR1 SGHAT and CDR2 FQNNGV. In nucleotides, the CDR3 is TGTGCCAGCAGCTCCCCGGGACAGGGGGTCAATGAGCAGTTCTTC. It encodes CASSSPGQGVNEQFF.

The rearrangement links TRBV27 to TRBJ2-7, with D perhaps matching TRBD1 (6 bases). Germline V gene data show CDR1 as MNHEY and CDR2 as SMNVEV (reference sequence). V lost 6 bases, J lost 3 bases, and 12 bases lay in between. The CDR3 loop spans 13 amino acids. The CDR3 reads CASSYRVYYEQYF. In DNA, the CDR3 is TGTGCCAGCAGCTACAGGGTCTACTACGAGCAGTACTTC.

The rearrangement joins TRBV28 to TRBJ1-2; the D is unclear. The germline V and J ends were trimmed by 8 bases and 4 bases, with 14 bases remaining between them. CDR1 is MDHEN, CDR2 SYDVKM, per germline. This CDR3 spans 13 amino acids. This CDR3 reads CASVYDSAYGYTF. The CDR3 region has the DNA TGTGCCAGCGTCTATGATTCCGCCTATGGCTACACCTTC.

This chain uses TRBV5-1 with TRBJ2-1; 9 bases are a match to TRBD1. CDR3 size: 16 residues. Trimming at V came to 4 bases and at J to 5 bases, leaving 10 bases not matched to a gene. Germline-derived CDR1 and CDR2 are SGHRS and YFSETQ. Here the CDR3 DNA reads TGCGCCAGCAGCGGAGGGACAGGGTCTTGGGACAATGAGCAGTTCTTC. As protein: CASSGGTGSWDNEQFF.

The genes are TRBV5-1 and TRBJ2-7; TRBD1 is a possible D gene (6 bases). Trimming pared 7 bases from V and 0 bases from J, leaving 11 bases between. Germline CDR1 and CDR2: SGHRS and YFSETQ. CDR3 length: 13 amino acids. As DNA, the CDR3 is TGCGCCAGCGCCGTAGGGGGCTCCTACGAGCAGTACTTC. Protein: CASAVGGSYEQYF.

The CDR3 nucleotides read TGCGCCAGCAGTGAAGCGCGAGATACGCAGTATTTT. Translation gives CASSEARDTQYF. The V and J genes are TRBV10-2 and TRBJ2-3; D gene ambiguous. This CDR3 is 12 amino acids long. The germline V gene has CDR1 WSHSY and CDR2 SAAADI. The V and J ends lost 3 bases and 5 bases respectively, with 6 bases between them.

This sequence joins TRBV2 and TRBJ1-6; a weak D match, TRBD1 (5 bases). Germline V gene data show CDR1 as SNHLY and CDR2 as FYNNEI. With 8 bases removed from V and 5 bases from J, the gap between germline ends came to 16 bases. The CDR3 runs to 15 residues. The CDR3 DNA reads as TGTGCCAGCCTAAGAGACAGAAGCCATAATTCACCCCTCCACTTT. Residues: CASLRDRSHNSPLHF.

In its sample, this clone was seen once. This sequence joins TRBV6-5 and TRBJ2-7; TRBD1 matches 7 bases. V lost 7 bases and J lost 8; bases outside the gene matches: 14. Germline V gives CDR1 MNHEY, CDR2 SVGAGI. The CDR3 totals 14 residues. The CDR3 DNA follows: TGTGCCAGCATCCCCGGGACAGAGGACTGGAAGCAGTACTTC. As protein: CASIPGTEDWKQYF.

For the CDR3, the DNA is TGTGCCAGCAGGGGCACGGGTTCCGGCAATCAGCCCCAGCATTTT. Its translation: CASRGTGSGNQPQHF. This chain links TRBV6-6 with TRBJ1-5; D gene uncertain. Trimming removed 6 bases at V and 2 bases at J, with 14 bases between. CDR1 MNHNY and CDR2 SVGAGI come from the germline V gene (reference sequence). CDR3 length: 15 residues.